This passage covers 6 T cell receptor beta chains from one sample sequenced in a study of cytomegalovirus exposure and HLA in healthy donors. The PCR ran on 60 Vbeta and 13 Jbeta primers. TCRdb keeps only in-frame clones here, not all; method: immunoSEQ multiplex PCR. Of about 150,000 clones listed, roughly 78% are singletons. The specimen sequenced was PBMCs. The source is a woman in her forties or fifties in good health and CMV-seropositive.

The CDR3 DNA follows: TGTGCCAGCAGCCCCGGGACTAGCGGTTACTACAATGAGCAGTTCTTC. Protein product: CASSPGTSGYYNEQFF. This chain links TRBV11-2 with TRBJ2-1; 11 bases line up with TRBD2. This CDR3 comprises 16 residues. The germline CDR1 and CDR2 sequences are SGHAT and FQNNGV. V shed 5 bases and J 3 bases; nucleotides not matched to a gene: 6.

This CDR3 is CASSLAPTRQYDYNEQFF. The CDR3 nucleotides read TGCGCCAGCAGCTTGGCCCCTACTAGGCAGTACGACTACAATGAGCAGTTCTTC. V is TRBV5-1 and J is TRBJ2-1; tentative D call: TRBD2 (5 bases). The V and J ends lost 0 bases and 3 bases respectively, with 19 bases between them. CDR1 and CDR2 from the germline V gene are SGHRS and YFSETQ. The CDR3 sequence is 18 residues long.

The table lists this clone with a count of one. The gene calls are TRBV9 and TRBJ2-7; TRBD1 matches 7 bases. Losses at the gene ends were 3 bases for V and 3 bases for J; bases not matched to a gene: 6. The CDR3 spans 14 residues. Per germline, CDR1 SGDLS and CDR2 YYNGEE. For the CDR3, the DNA is TGTGCCAGCAGCGGAGGGGACAGATTCTACGAGCAGTACTTC. Amino acid sequence: CASSGGDRFYEQYF.

This clone was recorded a few times. The chain combines TRBV28 with TRBJ1-1, with 7 bases aligning to TRBD1. Germline V gene sequence: CDR1 MDHEN, CDR2 SYDVKM. The CDR3 length is 15 residues. Trimming removed 6 bases from V and 1 base from J; junction bases left unmatched: 8. The CDR3 nucleotides are TGTGCCAGCAGCTACCAGGACAGGCCGAACACTGAAGCTTTCTTT. This encodes CASSYQDRPNTEAFF.

The chain uses TRBV7-3 and TRBJ2-1; 7 bases are a match to TRBD2. The CDR3 runs to 15 residues. Germline V gene data show CDR1 as SGHTA and CDR2 as FQGTGA. With 0 bases clipped from V and 6 bases from J, the junction kept 5 bases outside the gene matches. For the CDR3, the DNA is TGTGCCAGCAGCTTAACTAGCGGGCCAACCAATGAGCAGTTCTTC. Protein sequence: CASSLTSGPTNEQFF.

This clone was seen a single time. The chain links TRBV4-2 to TRBJ1-6; 8 bases map to TRBD1. CDR1 and CDR2 (germline): LGHNA, YNFKEQ. The junction had 1 base not matched to a gene; V was cut back by 1 base and J by 5 bases. The CDR3 has 15 residues. The CDR3 here is CASSQADRDNSPLHF. The DNA for the CDR3 is TGTGCCAGCAGCCAAGCGGACAGGGATAATTCACCCCTCCACTTT.